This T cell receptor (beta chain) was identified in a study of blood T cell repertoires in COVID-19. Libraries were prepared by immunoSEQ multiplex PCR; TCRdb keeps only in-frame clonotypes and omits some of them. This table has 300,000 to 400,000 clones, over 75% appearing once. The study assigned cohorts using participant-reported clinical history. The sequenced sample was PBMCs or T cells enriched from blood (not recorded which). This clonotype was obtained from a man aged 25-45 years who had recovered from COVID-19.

CDR3 sequence reads: CASSAGTGELFF. DNA for the CDR3: TGTGCCAGCAGTGCGGGGACCGGGGAGCTGTTTTTT. The chain combines TRBV2 with TRBJ2-2, with D possibly being TRBD2 (5 bases). The CDR3 extends over 12 amino acids. Trimming left V 4 bases short and J 5 bases short, with 5 bases between. Germline V CDR1 and CDR2: SNHLY, FYNNEI. The whole variable domain, filled in from reference TRBV2 and TRBJ2-2, reads EPEVTQTPSHQVTQMGQEVILRCVPISNHLYFYWYRQILGQKVEFLVSFYNNEISEKSEIFDDQFSVERPDGSNFTLKIRSTKLEDSAMYFCASSAGTGELFFGEGSRLTVL.